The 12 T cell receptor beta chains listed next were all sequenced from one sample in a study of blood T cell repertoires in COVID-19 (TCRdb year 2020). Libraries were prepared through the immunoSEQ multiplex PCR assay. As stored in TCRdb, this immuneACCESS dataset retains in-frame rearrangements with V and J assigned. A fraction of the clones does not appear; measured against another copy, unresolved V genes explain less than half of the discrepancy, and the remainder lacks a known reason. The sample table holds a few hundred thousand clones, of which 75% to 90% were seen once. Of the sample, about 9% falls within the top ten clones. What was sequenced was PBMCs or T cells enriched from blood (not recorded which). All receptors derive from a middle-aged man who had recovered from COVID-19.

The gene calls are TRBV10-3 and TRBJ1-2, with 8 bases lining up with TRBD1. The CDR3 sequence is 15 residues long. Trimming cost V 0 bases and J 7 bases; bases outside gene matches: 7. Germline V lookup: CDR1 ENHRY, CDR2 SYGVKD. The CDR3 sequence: CAISESTGEEAGYTF. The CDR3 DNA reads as TGTGCCATCAGTGAGTCGACAGGGGAGGAGGCTGGCTACACCTTC.

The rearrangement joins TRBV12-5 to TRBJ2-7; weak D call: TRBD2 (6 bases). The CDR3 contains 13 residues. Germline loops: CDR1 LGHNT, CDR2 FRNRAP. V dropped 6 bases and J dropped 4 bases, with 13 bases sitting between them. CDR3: CASGRGLSYEQYF. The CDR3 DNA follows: TGTGCTAGTGGGCGGGGCCTTTCTTACGAGCAGTACTTC.

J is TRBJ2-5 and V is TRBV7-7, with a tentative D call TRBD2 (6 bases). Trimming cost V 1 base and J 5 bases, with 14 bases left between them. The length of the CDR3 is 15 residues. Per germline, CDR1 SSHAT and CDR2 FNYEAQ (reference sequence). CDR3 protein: CASSLGRRDGETQYF. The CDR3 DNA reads TGTGCCAGCAGCTTAGGAAGGCGGGACGGGGAGACCCAGTACTTC.

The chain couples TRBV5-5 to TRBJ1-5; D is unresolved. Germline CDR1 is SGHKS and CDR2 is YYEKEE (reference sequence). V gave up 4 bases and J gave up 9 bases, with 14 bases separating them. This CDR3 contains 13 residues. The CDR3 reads CASSSNSEGPQHF. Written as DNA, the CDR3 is TGTGCCAGCAGCAGTAACAGCGAGGGGCCCCAGCATTTT.

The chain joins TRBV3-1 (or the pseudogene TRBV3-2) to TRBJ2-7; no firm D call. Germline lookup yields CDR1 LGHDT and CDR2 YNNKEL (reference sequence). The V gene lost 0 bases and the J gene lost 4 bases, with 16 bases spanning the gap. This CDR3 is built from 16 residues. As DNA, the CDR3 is TGTGCCAGCAGCCAAGATAACTCAATTACCCTTTACGAGCAGTACTTC. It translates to CASSQDNSITLYEQYF.

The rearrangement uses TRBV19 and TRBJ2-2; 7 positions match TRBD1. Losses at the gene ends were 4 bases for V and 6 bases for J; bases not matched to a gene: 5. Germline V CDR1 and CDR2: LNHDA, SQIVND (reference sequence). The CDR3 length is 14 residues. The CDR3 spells CASSNPQGAGELFF. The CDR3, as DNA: TGTGCCAGTAGTAATCCCCAGGGGGCCGGGGAGCTGTTTTTT.

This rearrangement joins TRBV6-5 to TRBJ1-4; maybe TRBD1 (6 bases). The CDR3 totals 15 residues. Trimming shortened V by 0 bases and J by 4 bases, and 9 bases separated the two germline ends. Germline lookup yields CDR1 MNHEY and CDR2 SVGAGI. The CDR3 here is CASSYSTGLNEKLFF. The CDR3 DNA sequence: TGTGCCAGCAGTTACTCGACAGGCCTTAATGAAAAACTGTTTTTT.

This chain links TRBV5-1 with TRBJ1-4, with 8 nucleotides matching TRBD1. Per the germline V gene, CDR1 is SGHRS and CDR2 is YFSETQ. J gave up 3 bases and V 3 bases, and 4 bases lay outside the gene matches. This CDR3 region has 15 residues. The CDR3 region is CASSSRGQANEKLFF. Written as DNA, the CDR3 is TGCGCCAGCAGCTCCAGGGGGCAGGCTAATGAAAAACTGTTTTTT.

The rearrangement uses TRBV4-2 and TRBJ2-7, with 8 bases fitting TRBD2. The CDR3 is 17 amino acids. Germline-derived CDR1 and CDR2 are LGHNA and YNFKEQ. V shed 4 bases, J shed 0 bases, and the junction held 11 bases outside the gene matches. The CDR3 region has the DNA TGTGCCAGCAGCCGAGTCCTAGCGGGCGTAAGCTCCTACGAGCAGTACTTC. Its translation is CASSRVLAGVSSYEQYF.

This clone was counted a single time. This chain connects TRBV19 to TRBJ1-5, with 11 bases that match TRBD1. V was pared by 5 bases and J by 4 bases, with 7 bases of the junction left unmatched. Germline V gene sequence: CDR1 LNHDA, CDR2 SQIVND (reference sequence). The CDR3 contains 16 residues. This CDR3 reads CASSPRTGGTNQPQHF. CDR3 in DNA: TGTGCCAGTAGTCCCCGGACAGGGGGCACGAATCAGCCCCAGCATTTT.

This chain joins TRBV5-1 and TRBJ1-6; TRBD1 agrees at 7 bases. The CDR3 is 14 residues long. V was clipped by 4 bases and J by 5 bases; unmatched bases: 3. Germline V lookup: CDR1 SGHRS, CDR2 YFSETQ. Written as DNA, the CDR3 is TGCGCCAGCAGCGCGGGACAGAATAATTCACCCCTCCACTTT. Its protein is CASSAGQNNSPLHF.

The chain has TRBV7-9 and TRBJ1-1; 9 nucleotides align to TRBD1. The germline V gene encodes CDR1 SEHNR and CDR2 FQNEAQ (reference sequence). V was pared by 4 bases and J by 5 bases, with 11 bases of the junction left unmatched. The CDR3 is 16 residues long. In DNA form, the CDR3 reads TGTGCCAGCAGCTCCGTCTTACAGGGGGCGCTTACTGAAGCTTTCTTT. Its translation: CASSSVLQGALTEAFF.